This T cell receptor (beta chain) emerged from a study of shared clonotypes between healthy human individuals (TCRdb year 2020). With respect to the entire study: The cohort comprised two women and a few men aged 18 to 49 years. To estimate repertoire size and how much clonotype sharing occurs between individuals, the study deeply sequenced the blood TCR repertoires of 5 or 6 healthy adults. To increase sequencing depth and limit assay-specific biases, different laboratories used diverse techniques to prepare libraries and sequence TCR repertoires. Between about 0.94 and 8.9 billion PBMCs per donor were obtained by leukapheresis.

Reading the germline V gene (reference sequence) gives CDR1 MNHNY and CDR2 SVGAGI. Taken from cysteine to phenylalanine, the CDR3 has 14 residues. The kept DNA is CDR3 alone, 42 bases in frame from the first base. Cut back by 6 bases and 4 bases, the V and J ends lie 15 bases apart. Beyond this particular receptor, the publication reports: Based on pairwise subsampling, the degree of clonotype sharing among donors was expected to be affected by sequencing depth. Because the study included only a small number of donors, the genetic and exposure-history diversity represented was limited. Sampling was restricted to blood, and TCR repertoires in tissues likely differ from the TCR repertoires found in blood.

Using the deep immunoSEQ assay, multiplex PCR amplified TCR CDR3 regions from genomic DNA. Extracted genomic DNA from each cell subset was spread evenly across all wells of several immunoSEQ 96-well plates, with each plate serving as a replicate. For unsorted PBMC, roughly 0.3 ug of genomic DNA, equivalent to approximately 28,000 T cell genomes, went into each replicate PCR. Genomic DNA from unsorted PBMC was sequenced over ten immunoSEQ deep assay plates. The purified libraries were quantified using a Qubit 3.0 fluorometer, sized with a Bioanalyzer 2100, and then quantified again using the KAPA Library Quantification kit. Every immunoSEQ 96-well plate was sequenced on a dedicated single-read 150-cycle Illumina NextSeq 550 flow cell. Per the authors' processing: The immunoSEQ output contained only junctional sequences without quality scores, so filtering could not match that applied to full-length reads. Sequences were annotated with PyIR, a Python wrapper for IgBLAST v1.9, and V/J genes and CDR3 were assigned using IMGT germline references. Reads were filtered out if the reads had weak V/J assignments (E-value above 1e-6), no CDR3, stop codons, out-of-frame junctions, or ambiguous translated residues. V3J clonotypes were defined as sequences sharing an identical inferred V gene, J gene, and CDR3 amino acid sequence. Percentage overlap between repertoires was calculated by dividing the number of shared unique clonotypes by the size of the smaller repertoire. Three approaches were used to assess repertoire richness: RTK rarefaction, the Chao1 estimator, and Recon v2.1 estimates of unobserved clonotypes. Imported from immuneACCESS, the table was reduced by TCRdb to in-frame sequences with V and J called. These copies leave out some clones; in studies compared against another copy, an unresolved V gene accounts for under half, and the cause of the remainder is not known. V and J calls and clone size come straight from that table; D and trimming were deduced from the DNA. Recorded for this sample are some 500,000 clones; 79% of them occurred a single time. 9.5% to 15% of the sample is taken by the ten largest.

The donors were healthy, HIV-negative adults who had no recently reported acute infections or vaccinations. Only Caucasian adults living in Nashville, Tennessee, USA were represented among the donors. For unsorted samples, some 100 million PBMCs were counted, and genomic DNA was extracted using the QIAamp DNA Blood Mini kit. Blood was collected by leukapheresis, and PBMCs were isolated by Ficoll-Histopaque density gradient centrifugation and then cryopreserved in liquid nitrogen vapor phase. Comment on this clone: Its antigen has not been determined. Per-nucleotide qualities are absent, and no much larger clonotype sits a single base away.

This TCR was sampled from a woman in her 40s in good health. Some clones in this sample may be carry-over from other donors' samples. Sequenced: PBMCs. The V gene is TRBV6-6 and the J gene is TRBJ1-2; the D gene is perhaps TRBD1, from 5 matching bases. CDR3 loop: CASRGRSSRYGYTF. The DNA sequence is TGTGCCAGCAGGGGGCGCTCCAGTCGCTATGGCTACACCTTC.